A single sample is the source of the 30 T cell receptor beta chains below, sequenced in a study. Treg sorting used a CD4+CD25+CD127-/low gate. TCRdb processed the 5' RACE reads anew with MiXCR; each CDR3 protein has one entry. The table shows around 30,000 distinct CDR3 sequences, with 27% occurring only once. Sequencing input: tumor-infiltrating Tregs sorted from the breast tumor. These receptors came from a female donor with breast cancer.

In this sample, this clonotype turned up once. An end of the junction does not agree with germline; a read error may underlie this. The chain joins TRBV7-7 to TRBJ2-1; 8 positions agree with TRBD2. CDR3 length: 19 amino acids. Per the germline V gene, CDR1 is SSHAT and CDR2 is FNYEAQ (reference sequence). The chain's CDR3 is CASSSGSGSRTAAYNEQLF. In DNA, the CDR3 is TGTGCCAGCAGCTCCGGAAGCGGGAGTAGAACTGCGGCCTACAATGAGCAGCTCTTC.

In this sample, this clonotype turned up a few times. V usage is TRBV20-1 and J usage is TRBJ1-6; the D gene is possibly TRBD1 (5 bases). The CDR3 is 13 residues long. The ends were cut back, 4 bases at V and 8 bases at J, with 12 bases in the middle. CDR1 and CDR2 (germline): DFQATT, SNEGSKA (reference sequence). CDR3 sequence: CSAKPPGDSPLHF. Here the CDR3 DNA reads TGCAGTGCTAAGCCGCCGGGGGATTCACCCCTCCACTTT.

This clonotype is medium-sized within its sample. As DNA, the CDR3 is TGTGCCAGCAGGGCGTACAATGAGCAGTTCTTC. Translation gives CASRAYNEQFF. V and J are TRBV6-5 and TRBJ2-1; D uncertain. Between the trimmed V and J ends, which lost 6 bases and 4 bases, there was a span of 4 bases. The CDR3 is 11 residues long. Germline loops: CDR1 MNHEY, CDR2 SVGAGI.

The V gene is TRBV7-3, the J gene TRBJ1-2; D not certain. Germline V gives CDR1 SGHTA, CDR2 FQGTGA. V lost 3 bases, J lost 4 bases, and 12 bases lay in between. The CDR3 loop spans 14 amino acids. The CDR3 coding sequence is TGTGCCAGCAGCTTGTCCTGGACTTCCTATGGCTACACCTTC. It yields the protein CASSLSWTSYGYTF.

The rearrangement links TRBV5-1 to TRBJ2-1; D gene unclear. CDR3 length: 12 residues. From germline, CDR1 is SGHRS and CDR2 YFSETQ. Trimming removed 2 bases at V and 8 bases at J, with 8 bases between. The CDR3 region is CASSFSFDEQFF. The CDR3 bases are TGCGCCAGCAGCTTCTCCTTCGATGAGCAGTTCTTC.

In its sample, this clonotype was seen many times. The rearrangement links TRBV7-9 to TRBJ1-1, with D possibly TRBD1 on 6 matching bases. Per the germline V gene, CDR1 is SEHNR and CDR2 is FQNEAQ (reference sequence). This CDR3 has 17 amino acids. Trimming stripped 5 bases from V and 0 bases from J, with 19 bases between. Here the CDR3 DNA reads TGTGCCAGCAGCGTCGCTCCCGGGACATCACTGAACACTGAAGCTTTCTTT. This translates into CASSVAPGTSLNTEAFF.

For this clonotype: This CDR3 fails to terminate in the conserved phenylalanine or tryptophan, so it likely reflects a read error. J is TRBJ1-1 and V is TRBV7-3; D not certain. The CDR3 totals 16 residues. V was shortened by 2 bases and J by 8 bases, with 21 bases between the two germline ends. Looked up from germline, CDR1 is SGHTA and CDR2 is FQGTGA. Here the CDR3 DNA reads TGTGCCAGCAGCTTAGGTCGGGCCGTCAAAACGGCCGAAGCTTTCATT. Its protein product is CASSLGRAVKTAEAFI.

For this clonotype: Since a much larger clone is just one base distant, this may be a read error. The chain joins TRBV4-1 to TRBJ1-5, with D possibly TRBD1 on 5 matching bases. The V and J ends lost 0 bases and 3 bases respectively, with 12 bases between them. This CDR3 is 16 amino acids long. Germline CDR1 and CDR2: MGHRA and YSYEKL. The CDR3 DNA is TGCGCCAGCAGCCAAGAGGGGTGCAGGGACAATCAGCCCCAGCATTTT. This gives the protein CASSQEGCRDNQPQHF.

The chain links TRBV6-6 to TRBJ2-7; 11 positions match TRBD1. The germline CDR1 and CDR2 sequences are MNHNY and SVGAGI (reference sequence). J gave up 5 bases and V 0 bases, and 3 bases lay outside the gene matches. CDR3 length equals 15 residues. The CDR3 sequence is CASSYSDRGRNEQYF. The CDR3 nucleotides read TGTGCCAGCAGTTACTCGGACAGGGGGCGGAACGAGCAGTACTTC.

This clonotype was counted ten times or more. The chain combines TRBV27 with TRBJ1-2; D unclear. Germline-derived CDR1 and CDR2 are MNHEY and SMNVEV (reference sequence). The CDR3 spans 14 residues. Trimming took 4 bases from V and 4 from J, leaving 13 bases between them. The CDR3 DNA is TGTGCCAGCAGTTCCCTCGAGAACACCTATGGCTACACCTTC. Protein sequence: CASSSLENTYGYTF.

V is TRBV5-6 and J is TRBJ1-3; D is uncertain. The CDR3 loop spans 15 amino acids. Trimming removed 3 bases from V and 0 bases from J, with 10 bases in between. Germline CDR1 SGHDT, CDR2 YYEEEE. DNA of the CDR3: TGTGCCAGCAGCTCCGGGCTCCACTCTGGAAACACCATATATTTT. As protein: CASSSGLHSGNTIYF.

This clonotype ranks as medium-sized. V and J are TRBV20-1 and TRBJ2-4; D ambiguous. This CDR3 is built from 13 residues. Germline assignment: CDR1 DFQATT and CDR2 SNEGSKA (reference sequence). V shed 1 base and J shed 9 bases, with 13 bases lying between them. The DNA of the CDR3 is TGCAGTGCTAGAGGCCCAGAAGGGATCATTCAGTACTTC. Residues: CSARGPEGIIQYF.

This clonotype was seen more than once but under ten times. The V and J genes are TRBV20-1 and TRBJ1-1, with 7 bases that match TRBD1. V dropped 1 base and J dropped 4; count of bases not matched to a gene: 6. CDR3 length: 14 amino acids. The germline V gene encodes CDR1 DFQATT and CDR2 SNEGSKA (reference sequence). CDR3 sequence: CSARATTGVTEAFF. As DNA, the CDR3 is TGCAGTGCTAGAGCCACAACAGGGGTCACTGAAGCTTTCTTT.

This clonotype appeared a few times. This chain uses TRBV24-1 with TRBJ2-1; a weak D match, TRBD2 (5 bases). V was cut by 2 bases and J by 6 bases, with 10 bases left in between. The CDR3 loop spans 14 amino acids. Germline assignment: CDR1 KGHDR and CDR2 SFDVKD. Written as DNA, the CDR3 is TGTGCCACCAGTGATTACACGGGGTTCAATGAGCAGTTCTTC. Translating it yields CATSDYTGFNEQFF.

This clonotype appeared many times. The chain couples TRBV24-1 to TRBJ2-1; 8 positions agree with TRBD2. The germline gives CDR1 KGHDR, CDR2 SFDVKD. The CDR3 covers 16 residues. V dropped 4 bases and J dropped 5; count of bases not matched to a gene: 9. The CDR3 reads CATSDPGLGQDNEQFF. CDR3 sequence (DNA): TGTGCCACCAGTGACCCGGGACTAGGTCAGGACAATGAGCAGTTCTTC.

There are many counts of this clonotype. The genes are TRBV5-1 and TRBJ2-7, with 13 bases aligning to TRBD2. This CDR3 region has 16 residues. The germline gives CDR1 SGHRS, CDR2 YFSETQ. After removal of 2 bases from V and 3 bases from J, the junction contained 5 bases not matched to a gene. The CDR3, as DNA: TGCGCCAGCAGCTTCGGACTAGCGGGAGTGGGCTACGAGCAGTACTTC. Protein sequence: CASSFGLAGVGYEQYF. The variable domain in full, completed from reference TRBV5-1 and TRBJ2-7, reads KAGVTQTPRYLIKTRGQQVTLSCSPISGHRSVSWYQQTPGQGLQFLFEYFSETQRNKGNFPGRFSGRQFSNSRSEMNVSTLELGDSALYLCASSFGLAGVGYEQYFGPGTRLTVT.

This clonotype has a single count. At one end, the junction sequence differs from germline, possibly due to a read error. The chain links TRBV18 to TRBJ2-1; D unresolved. Germline V lookup: CDR1 KGHSH, CDR2 LQKENI. The CDR3 covers 13 residues. The CDR3, as DNA: TGTGTCAGCTCACCACGAAACTACAATGAGCAGTTCTTC. The encoded protein is CVSSPRNYNEQFF.

As to this clonotype: This may come from a read error, since a much larger clone is one base off. The rearrangement links TRBV20-1 to TRBJ2-3; TRBD2 matches 7 bases. Germline V gene sequence: CDR1 DFQATT, CDR2 SNEGSKA (reference sequence). The CDR3 is 15 amino acids. V lost 2 bases to trimming and J lost 7 bases; unmatched junction nucleotides: 12. CDR3 bases: TGCAGTGCTAGAAATGTCGAGGGAGGGCCTAATACGCAGTATTTT. Translation: CSARNVEGGPNTQYF.

This clonotype was recorded many times. The rearrangement links TRBV5-1 to TRBJ2-3; 7 positions match TRBD1. Germline CDR1 SGHRS, CDR2 YFSETQ. The CDR3 extends over 15 amino acids. The ends lost 4 bases at V and 2 bases at J; junction bases unmatched: 7. The DNA of the CDR3 is TGCGCCAGCAGCACCCCGACAGGGACCACAGATACGCAGTATTTT. Amino acid sequence: CASSTPTGTTDTQYF.

This clonotype was recorded a few times. This sequence joins TRBV6-1 and TRBJ2-3, with 9 bases matching TRBD2. The germline V gene encodes CDR1 MNHNS and CDR2 SASEGT. The CDR3 is made up of 15 amino acids. The junction had 7 bases not matched to a gene; V was cut back by 6 bases and J by 3 bases. CDR3 in amino acids: CASRRIAGDTDTQYF. The CDR3 DNA is TGTGCCAGCAGAAGGATAGCGGGAGATACAGATACGCAGTATTTT.

V and J are TRBV19 and TRBJ2-1, with a possible D match to TRBD1 (5 bases). Germline loops: CDR1 LNHDA, CDR2 SQIVND (reference sequence). The CDR3 spans 14 residues. V was shortened by 10 bases and J by 1 base, with 14 bases between the two germline ends. The CDR3 sequence is CATRWGASYNEQFF. CDR3 sequence (DNA): TGTGCCACCAGGTGGGGCGCTTCCTACAATGAGCAGTTCTTC.

This clonotype was detected many times. The chain joins TRBV6-5 to TRBJ1-2; 7 positions agree with TRBD1. The germline CDR1 and CDR2 sequences are MNHEY and SVGAGI. The CDR3 consists of 15 residues. The J segment lost 0 bases and the V segment lost 2 bases, leaving 3 bases of the junction unmatched. This chain's CDR3 is CASSYLTGPNYGYTF. CDR3 nucleotides: TGTGCCAGCAGTTACCTGACAGGGCCTAACTATGGCTACACCTTC.

Remarks on this clonotype: The junction differs from germline at one of its ends, possibly a read error. The chain recombines TRBV19 with TRBJ2-5; 7 nucleotides match TRBD1. This CDR3 is 13 amino acids long. Germline V lookup: CDR1 LNHDA, CDR2 SQIVND (reference sequence). CDR3 residues: CASSLDRQEAQYF. Written as DNA, the CDR3 is TGTGCCAGTAGTTTGGACAGGCAAGAGGCCCAGTACTTC.

On this clonotype: With a much larger clone just one base away, this may be a read error. J is TRBJ1-5 and V is TRBV9, with no clear D. The germline V gene has CDR1 SGDLS and CDR2 YYNGEE. The CDR3 is made up of 13 amino acids. Trimming left V 0 bases short and J 4 bases short, with 5 bases between. The CDR3 DNA is TGTGCCAGCAGCGTAGATCGTAATCAGCCCCAGCATTTT. Protein product: CASSVDRNQPQHF. Looking up the rest from reference TRBV9 and TRBJ1-5 gives the full variable domain: DSGVTQTPKHLITATGQRVTLRCSPRSGDLSVYWYQQSLDQGLQFLIQYYNGEERAKGNILERFSAQQFPDLHSELNLSSLELGDSALYFCASSVDRNQPQHFGDGTRLSIL.

Regarding this clonotype: One junction end disagrees with the germline gene, perhaps due to a read error. V and J are TRBV6-5 and TRBJ1-1; D gene unclear. CDR1 MNHEY and CDR2 SVGAGI come from the germline V gene. This CDR3 has 14 residues. CDR3 in amino acids: CAGSLRRGNTEAFF. CDR3 coding DNA: TGTGCCGGCAGTCTCCGGCGGGGGAACACTGAAGCTTTCTTT.

To note about this clonotype: This clone may be a read error of a much larger clone one base away. This is likely a read error, given that the CDR3 carries no conserved phenylalanine or tryptophan at its end. The chain has TRBV7-9 and TRBJ1-2, with D perhaps matching TRBD1 (6 bases). The V end lost 1 base, the J end lost 8 bases, and 23 bases lay between the germline ends. CDR3 length: 17 residues. Germline V lookup: CDR1 SEHNR, CDR2 FQNEAQ (reference sequence). CDR3 region: CASSLVLGHPAAGGYTL. The CDR3 DNA is TGTGCCAGCAGCTTAGTGCTGGGACACCCTGCTGCTGGGGGCTACACCCTC.

V usage is TRBV5-1 and J usage is TRBJ2-7, with D uncertain. This CDR3 comprises 14 residues. The germline V gene encodes CDR1 SGHRS and CDR2 YFSETQ. V lost 2 bases to trimming and J lost 2 bases, with 11 bases between them. The CDR3 reads CASSLPTVTYEQYF. The CDR3 DNA reads TGCGCCAGCAGCTTACCGACTGTGACCTACGAGCAGTACTTC.

This chain joins TRBV5-5 and TRBJ1-2, with a weak D call TRBD1 (5 bases). Germline assignment: CDR1 SGHKS and CDR2 YYEKEE (reference sequence). The CDR3 is 14 residues long. The germline V and J ends were trimmed by 1 base and 4 bases, with 11 bases remaining between them. The CDR3, as DNA: TGTGCCAGCAGCTTGAGTCCAGGGACCTATGGCTACACCTTC. Translating gives CASSLSPGTYGYTF.

This chain joins TRBV28 and TRBJ2-2; TRBD2 agrees at 8 bases. The CDR3 contains 17 residues. Germline lookup yields CDR1 MDHEN and CDR2 SYDVKM. V trimming: 7 bases; J trimming: 4 bases; junction bases outside the gene matches: 14. CDR3 sequence: CASTSLRGARGTGELFF. The DNA for the CDR3 is TGTGCCAGCACGAGCTTGCGGGGGGCGCGAGGCACCGGGGAGCTGTTTTTT.

A word on this clonotype: The CDR3 end shows no conserved phenylalanine or tryptophan, and so a read error is likely. The chain uses TRBV20-1 and TRBJ1-3; no reliable D call. Per germline, CDR1 DFQATT and CDR2 SNEGSKA (reference sequence). V gave up 6 bases and J gave up 2 bases, with 5 bases separating them. The CDR3 runs 11 residues. The CDR3 protein is CSAVPGNTIYS. In DNA, the CDR3 is TGCAGTGCCGTGCCTGGAAACACCATATATTCT.